This TCR beta chain was sequenced during a study of blood T cell repertoires in COVID-19. CDR1 SQVTM and CDR2 ANQGSEA come from the germline V gene. This CDR3 has 13 amino acids. The trim removed 7 bases at V and 7 bases at J, leaving 9 bases unmatched. In the study's own analysis: Using reference gene primer amplification, nucleated cell counts were estimated. Assay: immunoSEQ multiplex PCR; the TCRdb copy retains only in-frame clones and omits some. V and J calls and clone size are those listed in that table; D and trimming were worked out from the DNA. The sample contains about half a million clones, 89% of which appear only once.

This rearrangement joins TRBV29-1 to TRBJ2-1; the match to TRBD2 covers 8 bases. This sequence originates from a man younger than 30 with COVID-19, enrolled during active disease. Input material: peripheral blood. The chain's CDR3 is CSGGQSSGNEQFF. The CDR3 DNA is TGCAGCGGTGGGCAGTCTAGCGGGAATGAGCAGTTCTTC.